This is a list of T cell receptor beta chains from one sample in a study of graft-versus-host responses after intestinal transplantation. These receptors lack a known antigen. The table came from immunoSEQ multiplex PCR; TCRdb's copy has only in-frame clones and leaves some out. The table has over 40,000 clones, about 81% seen once. The sequencing used unstimulated CD4+ T cells sorted from spleen or lymph node cells, collected before transplant. These receptors all come from a human donor who was the organ donor for an intestinal transplant. Both conserved end residues are part of each CDR3. Each record gives: CDR3 protein, CDR3 DNA, V gene, J gene, clone size, D gene, CDR3 length. A D gene is named only where the DNA matches it firmly. Clone sizes are given selectively: once, few, many, or a class where the clone is expanded.

CVSQLKAPGLVDNEQFF	TGCGTCTCCCAGCTCAAGGCCCCCGGACTAGTGGACAATGAGCAGTTCTTC	TRBV5-5	TRBJ2-1	-	TRBD2	17
CASSTTGGSPLHF	TGTGCCAGCAGTACCACAGGGGGTTCACCCCTCCACTTT	TRBV2	TRBJ1-6	few	TRBD1	13
CASTRTSGVGETQYF	TGTGCCAGCACCCGGACTAGCGGGGTCGGGGAGACCCAGTACTTC	TRBV6-1	TRBJ2-5	-	TRBD2	15
CASSQETGGNTEAFF	TGCGCCAGCAGCCAAGAGACAGGGGGGAACACTGAAGCTTTCTTT	TRBV4-1	TRBJ1-1	-	TRBD1	15
CASSEVAGLYEQYF	TGTGCCAGCAGTGAAGTGGCGGGTTTGTACGAGCAGTACTTC	TRBV2	TRBJ2-7	-	-	14
CASSQDPLSGNTIYF	TGCGCCAGCAGCCAAGATCCCCTCTCTGGAAACACCATATATTTT	TRBV4-1	TRBJ1-3	-	-	15
CASSDGGRFYEQFF	TGCGCCAGCAGTGATGGCGGGAGATTCTATGAGCAGTTCTTC	TRBV10-2	TRBJ2-1	-	TRBD2	14
CASSEWTSGRKNTGELFF	TGTGCCAGCAGTGAGTGGACTAGCGGGAGAAAGAACACCGGGGAGCTGTTTTTT	TRBV6-1	TRBJ2-2	-	TRBD2	18
CASSLDGGLRAEQYF	TGTGCCAGCAGCTTGGACGGGGGACTTAGGGCCGAGCAGTACTTC	TRBV5-6	TRBJ2-7	few	-	15
CASSPQSGRLVGKQFF	TGTGCCAGCAGCCCCCAAAGCGGGAGGTTAGTCGGGAAGCAGTTCTTC	TRBV5-4	TRBJ2-1	-	TRBD2	16
CAISLLAGGVSYNEQFF	TGTGCCATCAGTCTACTAGCGGGAGGGGTATCCTACAATGAGCAGTTCTTC	TRBV10-3	TRBJ2-1	-	TRBD2	17
CASRSQGYTEAFF	TGTGCCAGCAGATCACAGGGGTACACTGAAGCTTTCTTT	TRBV14	TRBJ1-1	-	TRBD1	13
CAISGLAGVGETQYF	TGTGCCATCAGTGGACTAGCGGGAGTTGGAGAGACCCAGTACTTC	TRBV10-3	TRBJ2-5	-	TRBD2	15
CAWSAWGQGALSGNTIYF	TGTGCCTGGAGTGCATGGGGACAGGGGGCCCTCTCTGGAAACACCATATATTTT	TRBV30	TRBJ1-3	-	TRBD1	18
CASSQDGSSGSYEQYF	TGTGCCAGCAGCCAAGATGGTTCTAGCGGATCCTACGAGCAGTACTTC	TRBV4-2	TRBJ2-7	-	TRBD2	16
CASSLFWGEGANVLTF	TGTGCCAGCAGCTTGTTTTGGGGGGAAGGGGCCAACGTCCTGACTTTC	TRBV5-6	TRBJ2-6	few	-	16
CASSRANSPLHF	TGCGCCAGCAGTCGAGCGAATTCACCCCTCCACTTT	TRBV23-1	TRBJ1-6	-	-	12
CASSLGDDFLSGEKLFF	TGTGCCAGCAGCTTGGGGGACGACTTTCTATCGGGTGAAAAACTGTTTTTT	TRBV11-2	TRBJ1-4	-	-	17
CAWSGLAGETQYF	TGTGCCTGGAGTGGACTAGCGGGAGAGACCCAGTACTTC	TRBV30	TRBJ2-5	once	TRBD2	13
CSVYRGWAEAFF	TGCAGCGTTTACAGGGGGTGGGCTGAAGCTTTCTTT	TRBV29-1	TRBJ1-1	-	TRBD1	12